These 2 T cell receptor beta chains originate from one sample sequenced in a study of CD8+CD57+ T cells in acquired aplastic anemia listed by TCRdb under 2018. Flow cytometry had shown CD8+CD57+ cell expansion in the patients selected for sequencing. The data were produced on an Illumina HiSeq 2000. Genomic DNA served as template for TCR beta VDJ combination and CDR3 sequence profiling. Through fastp at Q25 and MiXCR, TCRdb rebuilt clones from the public reads, retaining in-frame beta chains. Identical CDR3 proteins give one entry, which carries the most common genes and DNA. This sample holds just over 150,000 distinct CDR3 sequences; about 50% were observed only once. The top ten clonotypes cover roughly 29% of the sample. Sequenced input: sorted CD4+, CD8+, or CD8+CD57+ T cells (not recorded which) from PBMCs. The receptors derive from a human donor with aplastic anemia.

The rearrangement uses TRBV25-1 and TRBJ2-7; 7 nucleotides align to TRBD2. The CDR3 spans 14 residues. Trimming cost V 5 bases and J 6 bases; bases outside gene matches: 10. Germline values: CDR1 MGHDK, CDR2 SYGVNS. CDR3 nucleotides: TGTGCCAGCAGTAAACGGGGGGAGTTGGGCGAGCAGTACTTC. Translated, it gives CASSKRGELGEQYF.

This clonotype was recorded once. DNA for the CDR3: TGTGCCAGCAGCTTAGGGATTAGTGGCTCCTACGAGCAGTACTTC. This sequence encodes CASSLGISGSYEQYF. This sequence joins TRBV7-6 and TRBJ2-7; D uncertain. There are 15 residues in the CDR3. Germline V CDR1 and CDR2: SGHVS, FNYEAQ. V was shortened by 1 base and J by 0 bases, with 10 bases between the two germline ends.